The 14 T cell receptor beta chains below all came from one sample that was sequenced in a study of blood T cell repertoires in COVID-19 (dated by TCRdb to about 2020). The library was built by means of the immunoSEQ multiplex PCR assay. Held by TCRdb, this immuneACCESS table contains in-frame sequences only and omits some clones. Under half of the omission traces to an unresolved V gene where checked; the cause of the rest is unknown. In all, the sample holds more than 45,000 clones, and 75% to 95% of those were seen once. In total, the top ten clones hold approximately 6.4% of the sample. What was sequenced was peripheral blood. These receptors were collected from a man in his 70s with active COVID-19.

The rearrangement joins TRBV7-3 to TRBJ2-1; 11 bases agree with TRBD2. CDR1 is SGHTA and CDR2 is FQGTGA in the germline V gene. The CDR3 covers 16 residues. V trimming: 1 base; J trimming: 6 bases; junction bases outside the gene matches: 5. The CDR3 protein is CASSLRASGGFNEQFF. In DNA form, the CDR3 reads TGTGCCAGCAGCTTAAGGGCTAGCGGGGGGTTCAATGAGCAGTTCTTC.

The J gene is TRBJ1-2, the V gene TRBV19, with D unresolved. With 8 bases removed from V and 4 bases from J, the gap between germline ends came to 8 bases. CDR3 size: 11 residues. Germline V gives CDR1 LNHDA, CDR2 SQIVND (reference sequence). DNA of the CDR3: TGTGCCAGTTCCGAGGTCTATGGCTACACCTTC. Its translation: CASSEVYGYTF. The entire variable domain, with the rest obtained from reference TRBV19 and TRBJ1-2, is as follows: DGGITQSPKYLFRKEGQNVTLSCEQNLNHDAMYWYRQDPGQGLRLIYYSQIVNDFQKGDIAEGYSVSREKKESFPLTVTSAQKNPTAFYLCASSEVYGYTFGSGTRLTVV.

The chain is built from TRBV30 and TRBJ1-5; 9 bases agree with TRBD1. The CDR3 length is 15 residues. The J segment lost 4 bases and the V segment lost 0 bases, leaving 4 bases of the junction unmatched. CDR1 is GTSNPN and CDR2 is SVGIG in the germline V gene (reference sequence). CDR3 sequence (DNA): TGTGCCTGGAGTGTACGAGGACAGGGGAATCAGCCCCAGCATTTT. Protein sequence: CAWSVRGQGNQPQHF.

The CDR3 nucleotides read TGTGCCTGGAGTGGGGGACAGGGGAACACCGGGGAGCTGTTTTTT. This gives the protein CAWSGGQGNTGELFF. The chain links TRBV30 to TRBJ2-2; 9 positions match TRBD1. CDR1 and CDR2 from the germline V gene are GTSNPN and SVGIG (reference sequence). The CDR3 sequence is 15 residues long. With 1 base clipped from V and 1 base from J, the junction kept 1 base outside the gene matches.

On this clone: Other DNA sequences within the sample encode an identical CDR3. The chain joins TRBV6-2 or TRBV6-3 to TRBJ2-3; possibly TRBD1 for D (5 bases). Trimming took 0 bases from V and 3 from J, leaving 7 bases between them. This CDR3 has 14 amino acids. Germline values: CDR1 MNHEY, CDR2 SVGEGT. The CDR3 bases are TGTGCCAGCAGTTACTCCAGGGCGACAGATACGCAGTATTTT. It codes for CASSYSRATDTQYF.

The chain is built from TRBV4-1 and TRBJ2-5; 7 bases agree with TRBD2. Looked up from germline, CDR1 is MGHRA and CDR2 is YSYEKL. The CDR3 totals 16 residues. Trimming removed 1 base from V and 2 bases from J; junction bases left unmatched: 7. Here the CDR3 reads CASSQAAGTVQETQYF. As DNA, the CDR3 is TGCGCCAGCAGCCAAGCAGCGGGGACGGTACAAGAGACCCAGTACTTC.

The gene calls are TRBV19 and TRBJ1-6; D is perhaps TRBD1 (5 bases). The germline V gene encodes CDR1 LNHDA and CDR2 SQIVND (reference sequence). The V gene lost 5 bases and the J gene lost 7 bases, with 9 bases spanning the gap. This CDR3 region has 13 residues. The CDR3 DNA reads TGTGCCAGTAGTCTGGAGGGGAATTCACCCCTCCACTTT. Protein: CASSLEGNSPLHF.

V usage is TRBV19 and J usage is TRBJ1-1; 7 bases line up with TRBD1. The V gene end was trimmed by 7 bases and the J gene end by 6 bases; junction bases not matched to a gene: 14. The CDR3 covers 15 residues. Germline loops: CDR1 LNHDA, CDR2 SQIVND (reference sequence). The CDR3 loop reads CASKPPGQRLSEAFF. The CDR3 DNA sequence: TGTGCCAGTAAGCCTCCGGGACAGAGACTATCTGAAGCTTTCTTT.

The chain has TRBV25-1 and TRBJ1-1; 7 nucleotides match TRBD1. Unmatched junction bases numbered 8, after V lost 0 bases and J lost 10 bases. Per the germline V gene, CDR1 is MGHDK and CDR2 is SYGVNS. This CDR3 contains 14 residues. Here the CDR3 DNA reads TGTGCCAGCAGTGAATACTACCGGGACAGTCCAGCTTTCTTT. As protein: CASSEYYRDSPAFF.

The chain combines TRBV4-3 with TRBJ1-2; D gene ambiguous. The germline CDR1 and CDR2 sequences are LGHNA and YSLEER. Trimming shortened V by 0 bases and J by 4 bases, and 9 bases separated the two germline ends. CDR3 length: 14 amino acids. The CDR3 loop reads CASSQDFNPYGYTF. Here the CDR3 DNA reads TGCGCCAGCAGCCAAGATTTCAATCCCTATGGCTACACCTTC.

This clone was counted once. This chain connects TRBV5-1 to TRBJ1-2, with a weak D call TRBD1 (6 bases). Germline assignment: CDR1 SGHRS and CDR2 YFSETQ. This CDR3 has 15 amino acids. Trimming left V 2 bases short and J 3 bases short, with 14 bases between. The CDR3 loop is CASSLQGQTYYGYTF. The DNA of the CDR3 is TGCGCCAGCAGCTTACAGGGCCAAACTTACTATGGCTACACCTTC.

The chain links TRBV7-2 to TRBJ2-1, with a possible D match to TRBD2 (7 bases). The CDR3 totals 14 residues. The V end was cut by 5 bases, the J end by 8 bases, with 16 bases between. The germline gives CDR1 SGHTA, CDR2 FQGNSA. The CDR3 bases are TGTGCCAGCAGCCGTCGGGGAGGGGGGCATGAGCAGTTCTTC. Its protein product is CASSRRGGGHEQFF.

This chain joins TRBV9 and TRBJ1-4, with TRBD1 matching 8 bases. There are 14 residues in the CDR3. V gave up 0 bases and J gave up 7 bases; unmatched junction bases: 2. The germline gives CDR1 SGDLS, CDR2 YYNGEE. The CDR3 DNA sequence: TGTGCCAGCAGCGTAGGGACAGGGATTGAAAAACTGTTTTTT. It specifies CASSVGTGIEKLFF. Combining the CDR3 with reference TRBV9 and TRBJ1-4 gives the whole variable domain DSGVTQTPKHLITATGQRVTLRCSPRSGDLSVYWYQQSLDQGLQFLIQYYNGEERAKGNILERFSAQQFPDLHSELNLSSLELGDSALYFCASSVGTGIEKLFFGSGTQLSVL.

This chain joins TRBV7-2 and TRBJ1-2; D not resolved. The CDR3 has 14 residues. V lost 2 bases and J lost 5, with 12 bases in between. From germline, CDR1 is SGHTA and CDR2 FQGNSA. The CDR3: CASSLRYGGYGYTF. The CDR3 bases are TGTGCCAGCAGCTTACGTTACGGCGGATATGGCTACACCTTC.